This T cell receptor beta chain is drawn from a study of patients and donors after allogeneic stem cell transplantation (dated by TCRdb to 2020 to 2021). Including the terminal cysteine and phenylalanine, the CDR3 comprises 14 residues. Solely the CDR3 DNA is kept, with 42 bases framed from the first base. Deletion took 6 bases off V and 6 bases off J, with a span of 17 bases between the germline ends. CDR1 and CDR2 were assigned from the germline V gene (reference sequence) as MNHEY and SMNVEV. Library generation was performed with RT-PCR. Instrument used: NextSeq 550. The public reads were reanalyzed by TCRdb: fastp trimming at Q25, MiXCR alignment, in-frame beta chains only. Rows are unified per CDR3 protein, each entry keeping the most common DNA and genes. The table for this sample lists roughly 230,000 distinct CDR3 sequences; around 14% of them were counted only once. Jointly, the top ten make up 11% of the sample.

The table lists this clonotype with a few counts. The specificity of this receptor is unknown. Base qualities are missing; no much larger clone stands one base away. What was sequenced was blood, either unsorted or a sorted T cell fraction (not recorded which). The rearrangement combines TRBV27 with TRBJ1-1, with no D gene named confidently. This TCR was recovered from a human donor who was either an allogeneic HSCT recipient or a stem cell or donor lymphocyte infusion donor (not recorded which). It is not recorded whose cells these are; they may come from a transplant donor. CDR3 region: CASRPGRVYPEAFF. The DNA sequence is as follows: TGTGCCAGCAGGCCGGGGAGGGTTTACCCTGAAGCTTTCTTT.